These 24 T cell receptor beta chains came from one sample sequenced in a study of T cell repertoires in aging, cancer and after chemotherapy. Rearranged V-D-J TRB sequences were amplified with a mixed TRB-A/B primer pool. Using its own MiXCR run on the multiplex PCR reads, TCRdb lists one record per CDR3 protein. This sample has some 11,000 distinct CDR3 sequences, with just under 30% found just once. The template was genomic DNA from peripheral blood, not RNA. Sequencing used blood. These receptors came from a human donor in good health.

This clonotype is judged medium-sized. This chain links TRBV20-1 with TRBJ1-2; D gene uncertain. Germline lookup yields CDR1 DFQATT and CDR2 SNEGSKA (reference sequence). The V gene lost 0 bases and the J gene lost 2 bases, with 7 bases spanning the gap. CDR3 size: 13 residues. CDR3 residues: CSARDGANYGYTF. The CDR3 DNA follows: TGCAGTGCTAGAGATGGAGCCAACTATGGCTACACCTTC.

The chain has TRBV24-1 and TRBJ2-1; D uncertain. This CDR3 is 14 amino acids long. In germline, CDR1 is KGHDR, CDR2 SFDVKD. V was pared by 4 bases and J by 1 base, with 7 bases between. CDR3 region: CATSDPNSYNEQFF. The CDR3 DNA is TGTGCCACCAGTGACCCAAATTCCTACAATGAGCAGTTCTTC.

This rearrangement joins TRBV27 to TRBJ1-5; TRBD1 might be the D (5 bases). CDR1 and CDR2 from the germline V gene are MNHEY and SMNVEV (reference sequence). Trimming removed 5 bases at V and 3 bases at J, with 11 bases between. The CDR3 runs 14 residues. CDR3 sequence: CASSDDRYNQPQHF. As DNA, the CDR3 is TGTGCCAGCAGTGATGACAGATACAATCAGCCCCAGCATTTT.

This rearrangement joins TRBV5-1 to TRBJ1-2, with D hard to call. The V and J ends lost 4 bases and 0 bases respectively, with 13 bases between them. This CDR3 is built from 15 residues. CDR1 is SGHRS, CDR2 YFSETQ, per germline. The chain's CDR3 is CASSPRERSNYGYTF. The CDR3 DNA follows: TGCGCCAGCAGCCCGCGTGAAAGATCTAACTATGGCTACACCTTC.

The rearrangement joins TRBV7-2 to TRBJ2-3; D is uncertain. Trimming removed 2 bases from V and 2 bases from J, with 14 bases in between. The V gene's germline CDR1 is SGHTA and CDR2 FQGNSA. CDR3 length: 16 residues. Here the CDR3 reads CASSLQSSGLTDTQYF. In DNA, the CDR3 is TGTGCCAGCAGCTTACAGTCTAGTGGTCTCACAGATACGCAGTATTTT. Looking up the rest from reference TRBV7-2 and TRBJ2-3 gives the full variable domain: GAGVSQSPSNKVTEKGKDVELRCDPISGHTALYWYRQSLGQGLEFLIYFQGNSAPDKSGLPSDRFSAERTGGSVSTLTIQRTQQEDSAVYLCASSLQSSGLTDTQYFGPGTRLTVL.

The rearrangement links TRBV11-2 to TRBJ2-3, with D perhaps matching TRBD2 (7 bases). CDR1 SGHAT and CDR2 FQNNGV come from the germline V gene. The V end was cut by 2 bases, the J end by 4 bases, with 10 bases between. The CDR3 has 14 residues. CDR3 DNA sequence: TGTGCCAGCAGCTTAAGGGGGGGTCCAGATACGCAGTATTTT. Its protein is CASSLRGGPDTQYF. The full variable domain, with the rest looked up from reference TRBV11-2 and TRBJ2-3, is EAGVAQSPRYKIIEKRQSVAFWCNPISGHATLYWYQQILGQGPKLLIQFQNNGVVDDSQLPKDRFSAERLKGVDSTLKIQPAKLEDSAVYLCASSLRGGPDTQYFGPGTRLTVL.

This chain joins TRBV20-1 and TRBJ2-1; TRBD1 aligns across 10 bases. Trimming cost V 3 bases and J 5 bases; bases outside gene matches: 4. The CDR3 extends over 14 amino acids. Germline lookup yields CDR1 DFQATT and CDR2 SNEGSKA (reference sequence). CDR3 DNA: TGCAGTGCTAGGGGACAGGGGACCAACAATGAGCAGTTCTTC. It translates to CSARGQGTNNEQFF.

V usage is TRBV20-1 and J usage is TRBJ1-5; maybe TRBD1 (5 bases). The V gene's germline CDR1 is DFQATT and CDR2 SNEGSKA (reference sequence). CDR3 size: 16 residues. Trimming shortened V by 3 bases and J by 4 bases, and 19 bases separated the two germline ends. CDR3 sequence (DNA): TGCAGTGCTAGGCGTTCGGGGCGTTCGGGGAATCAGCCCCAGCATTTT. Encoded protein: CSARRSGRSGNQPQHF.

The rearrangement uses TRBV7-3 and TRBJ1-1; the D gene is possibly TRBD1 (5 bases). From germline, CDR1 is SGHTA and CDR2 FQGTGA. This CDR3 has 16 residues. Trimming took off 6 bases at V and 4 bases at J, with 21 bases between the two ends. The CDR3 here is CASSPPGMDVSTEAFF. In DNA, the CDR3 is TGTGCCAGCAGTCCTCCAGGGATGGATGTGTCCACTGAAGCTTTCTTT.

This clonotype was seen only a few times. The J gene is TRBJ1-4, the V gene TRBV7-9; D remains unclear. V dropped 3 bases and J dropped 0 bases, with 14 bases sitting between them. Per germline, CDR1 SEHNR and CDR2 FQNEAQ (reference sequence). The CDR3 consists of 17 residues. CDR3 DNA sequence: TGTGCCAGCAGCTTGGGAGACGCACCTACAACTAATGAAAAACTGTTTTTT. It specifies CASSLGDAPTTNEKLFF. The full variable domain, rest sourced from reference TRBV7-9 and TRBJ1-4, is DTGVSQNPRHKITKRGQNVTFRCDPISEHNRLYWYRQTLGQGPEFLTYFQNEAQLEKSRLLSDRFSAERPKGSFSTLEIQRTEQGDSAMYLCASSLGDAPTTNEKLFFGSGTQLSVL.

The rearrangement joins TRBV27 to TRBJ1-2; D possibly corresponds to TRBD1 (5 bases). The length of the CDR3 is 14 residues. Germline V gene lookup returns CDR1 MNHEY and CDR2 SMNVEV (reference sequence). V was cut by 3 bases and J by 4 bases, with 12 bases left in between. The CDR3 DNA sequence: TGTGCCAGCAGTTTCCGGGGGAAGGGCTATGGCTACACCTTC. Amino acids: CASSFRGKGYGYTF.

This clonotype has a handful of counts. The gene calls are TRBV5-6 and TRBJ1-2, with D perhaps matching TRBD1 (6 bases). Germline lookup yields CDR1 SGHDT and CDR2 YYEEEE. This CDR3 region has 12 residues. The V gene lost 7 bases and the J gene lost 2 bases, with 9 bases spanning the gap. CDR3 coding DNA: TGTGCCAGCTCTGACAGGAACTATGGCTACACCTTC. This sequence encodes CASSDRNYGYTF.

Written as DNA, the CDR3 is TGTGCCTGGAAGGGGCAGCTGAACACTGAAGCTTTCTTT. It encodes CAWKGQLNTEAFF. This chain connects TRBV30 to TRBJ1-1, with a possible D match to TRBD1 (5 bases). The germline CDR1 and CDR2 sequences are GTSNPN and SVGIG (reference sequence). The CDR3 is 13 residues long. The germline V and J ends were trimmed by 4 bases and 0 bases, with 9 bases remaining between them.

This clonotype was observed a handful of times. This chain uses TRBV5-4 with TRBJ2-2; the match to TRBD2 covers 9 bases. V shed 4 bases and J 4 bases; nucleotides not matched to a gene: 8. Germline V gene lookup returns CDR1 SGHNT and CDR2 YYREEE (reference sequence). The CDR3 runs to 16 residues. For the CDR3, the DNA is TGTGCCAGCAGCCTCAGCGGGAGGTGGGTCACCGGGGAGCTGTTTTTT. Translated, it gives CASSLSGRWVTGELFF.

The chain links TRBV28 to TRBJ1-6; D unresolved. The CDR3 loop spans 15 amino acids. Germline V gene sequence: CDR1 MDHEN, CDR2 SYDVKM. With 4 bases removed from V and 8 bases from J, the gap between germline ends came to 15 bases. The CDR3 region is CASSSTDAGDSPLHF. The CDR3, as DNA: TGTGCCAGCAGTTCAACAGACGCGGGAGATTCACCCCTCCACTTT.

The chain employs TRBV7-9 and TRBJ1-5; no reliable D call. The CDR3 covers 17 residues. V lost 4 bases to trimming and J lost 1 base, with 17 bases between them. Per germline, CDR1 SEHNR and CDR2 FQNEAQ (reference sequence). The CDR3 bases are TGTGCCAGCAGCTCAGCCGTGGGGAAGTTGAGCAATCAGCCCCAGCATTTT. It translates to CASSSAVGKLSNQPQHF.

V gene TRBV19 combines with J gene TRBJ2-1; no firm D call. Germline CDR1 and CDR2: LNHDA and SQIVND (reference sequence). This CDR3 has 17 residues. The V gene lost 3 bases and the J gene lost 0 bases, with 15 bases spanning the gap. The CDR3 region has the DNA TGTGCCAGTAGTATGAGAAGCGACCGAACCTCCTACAATGAGCAGTTCTTC. This codes for CASSMRSDRTSYNEQFF.

V is TRBV14 and J is TRBJ2-3; no clear D gene. Per the germline V gene, CDR1 is SGHDN and CDR2 is FVKESK. This CDR3 has 12 amino acids. Trimming removed 3 bases at V and 10 bases at J, with 11 bases between. The CDR3 protein is CASSHGWMAQYF. As DNA, the CDR3 is TGTGCCAGCAGCCATGGGTGGATGGCGCAGTATTTT.

This clonotype showed up just a few times. The chain has TRBV28 and TRBJ2-7; D perhaps matches TRBD1 (6 bases). Germline values: CDR1 MDHEN, CDR2 SYDVKM. The CDR3 has 15 residues. Trimming pared 3 bases from V and 5 bases from J, leaving 17 bases between. DNA for the CDR3: TGTGCCAGCAGTTTTGGGGGCCGCCCTCCTAACGAGCAGTACTTC. Translated: CASSFGGRPPNEQYF.

V and J are TRBV27 and TRBJ2-2; tentatively, D is TRBD1 or TRBD2 (5 bases each). Trimming left V 3 bases short and J 7 bases short, with 15 bases between. The CDR3 extends over 15 amino acids. CDR1 is MNHEY, CDR2 SMNVEV, per germline (reference sequence). The DNA of the CDR3 is TGTGCCAGCAGTTTGAGGGGACCCAATAACGGGGAGCTGTTTTTT. It encodes CASSLRGPNNGELFF.

The sample holds a few counts of this clonotype. This rearrangement joins TRBV20-1 to TRBJ2-1; 8 bases align to TRBD2. This CDR3 has 15 residues. J lost 0 bases, V lost 0 bases, and 1 base had no gene match. The germline CDR1 and CDR2 sequences are DFQATT and SNEGSKA (reference sequence). The CDR3 DNA reads TGCAGTGCTAGAGACCGGGAGGGCTCCTACAATGAGCAGTTCTTC. Translation: CSARDREGSYNEQFF.

The J gene is TRBJ2-7, the V gene TRBV4-1, with D unresolved. Trimming took off 0 bases at V and 3 bases at J, with 6 bases between the two ends. Germline V gene data show CDR1 as MGHRA and CDR2 as YSYEKL. This CDR3 is built from 13 residues. The CDR3 reads CASSQEKGYEQYF. The DNA for the CDR3 is TGCGCCAGCAGCCAAGAAAAAGGCTACGAGCAGTACTTC.

This clonotype has a handful of counts. CDR3 DNA: TGTGCCAGCAGGTCTGGGACACTGGCTTACTATGGCTACACCTTC. It specifies CASRSGTLAYYGYTF. V gene TRBV5-4 combines with J gene TRBJ1-2; D possibly corresponds to TRBD1 (6 bases). CDR1 is SGHNT and CDR2 is YYREEE in the germline V gene (reference sequence). The CDR3 sequence is 15 residues long. The V and J ends lost 5 bases and 3 bases respectively, with 17 bases between them.

A few counts support this clonotype. The chain employs TRBV7-2 and TRBJ2-2; D is ambiguous. Trimming left V 2 bases short and J 5 bases short, with 9 bases between. There are 14 residues in the CDR3. Germline V gives CDR1 SGHTA, CDR2 FQGNSA. The CDR3 here is CASSLRASTGELFF. The CDR3, as DNA: TGTGCCAGCAGCTTACGTGCCTCAACCGGGGAGCTGTTTTTT.